The 5 T cell receptor beta chains below all came from one sample that was sequenced in a study of metastatic and nonmetastatic thyroid tumors. TCRdb used MiXCR to call clones anew from the PCR reads. Of roughly 13,000 clones in the sample, approximately 32% were seen once. None of the patients had undergone any treatment ahead of thyroid surgery. The material sequenced was blood. The receptor set was obtained from a female donor with papillary thyroid cancer or a benign thyroid nodule (not recorded which). Some clones in this sample may be carry-over from other donors' samples.

The rearrangement links TRBV29-1 to TRBJ2-3, with D perhaps assigned TRBD1 or TRBD2 (6 bases each). The length of the CDR3 is 15 residues. V lost 2 bases, J lost 2 bases, and 14 bases lay in between. Germline lookup yields CDR1 SQVTM and CDR2 ANQGSEA. In DNA form, the CDR3 reads TGCAGCGTTGAATTAGGGGGGTGTCCCACAGATACGCAGTATTTT. It encodes CSVELGGCPTDTQYF.

There are many counts of this clone. The chain employs TRBV20-1 and TRBJ2-4; TRBD2 matches 9 bases. V was clipped by 1 base and J by 6 bases; unmatched bases: 10. Per germline, CDR1 DFQATT and CDR2 SNEGSKA (reference sequence). CDR3 length: 16 amino acids. CDR3 nucleotides: TGCAGTGCTAGAGTGGCTAGCGGGAAACGGAGAAACATTCAGTACTTC. Residues: CSARVASGKRRNIQYF.

The CDR3 DNA reads as TGTGCCACCACCTACGAGCAGTACTTC. Amino acid sequence: CATTYEQYF. This sequence joins TRBV24-1 and TRBJ2-7, with D uncertain. Germline V CDR1 and CDR2: KGHDR, SFDVKD. V was pared by 8 bases and J by 2 bases, with 0 bases between. This CDR3 contains 9 residues.

This clone came up many times. The gene calls are TRBV19 and TRBJ2-1; 14 bases line up with TRBD2. This CDR3 comprises 20 residues. V shed 3 bases, J shed 9 bases, and the junction held 19 bases outside the gene matches. Germline assignment: CDR1 LNHDA and CDR2 SQIVND (reference sequence). Here the CDR3 DNA reads TGTGCCAGTAGTATGGGGAACTTTCTGGGACTAGCGGGAGCGGGGGGTGAGCAGTTCTTC. Translating gives CASSMGNFLGLAGAGGEQFF. The full variable domain, rest sourced from reference TRBV19 and TRBJ2-1, is DGGITQSPKYLFRKEGQNVTLSCEQNLNHDAMYWYRQDPGQGLRLIYYSQIVNDFQKGDIAEGYSVSREKKESFPLTVTSAQKNPTAFYLCASSMGNFLGLAGAGGEQFFGPGTRLTVL.

V gene TRBV20-1 combines with J gene TRBJ2-7; D may be TRBD2 (6 bases). The V end was cut by 1 base, the J end by 3 bases, with 10 bases between. Looked up from germline, CDR1 is DFQATT and CDR2 is SNEGSKA (reference sequence). This CDR3 is built from 13 residues. CDR3 loop: CSARGDSDYEQYF. The CDR3 DNA sequence: TGCAGTGCTAGAGGGGACTCCGACTACGAGCAGTACTTC.